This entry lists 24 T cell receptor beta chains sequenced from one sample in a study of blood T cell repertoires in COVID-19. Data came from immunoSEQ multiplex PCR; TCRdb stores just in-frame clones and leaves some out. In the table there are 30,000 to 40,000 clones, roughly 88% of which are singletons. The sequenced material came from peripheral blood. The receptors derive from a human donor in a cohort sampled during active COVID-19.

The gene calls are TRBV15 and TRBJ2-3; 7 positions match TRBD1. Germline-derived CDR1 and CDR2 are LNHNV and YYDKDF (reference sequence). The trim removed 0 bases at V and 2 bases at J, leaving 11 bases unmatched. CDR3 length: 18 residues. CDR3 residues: CATSRDREGASPTDTQYF. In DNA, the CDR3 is TGTGCCACCAGCAGAGATCGAGAGGGGGCGTCCCCCACAGATACGCAGTATTTT.

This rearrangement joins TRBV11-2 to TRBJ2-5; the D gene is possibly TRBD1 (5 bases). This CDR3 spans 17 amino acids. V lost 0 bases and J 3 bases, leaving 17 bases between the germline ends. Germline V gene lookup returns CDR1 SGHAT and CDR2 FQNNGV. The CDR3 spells CASSLDLERGPEETQYF. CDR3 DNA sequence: TGTGCCAGCAGCTTAGATCTCGAAAGGGGTCCTGAAGAGACCCAGTACTTC.

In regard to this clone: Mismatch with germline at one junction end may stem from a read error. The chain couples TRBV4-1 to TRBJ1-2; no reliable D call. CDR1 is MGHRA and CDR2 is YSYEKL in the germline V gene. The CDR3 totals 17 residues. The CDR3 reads CASNQDHWVSGLSGYTF. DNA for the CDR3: TGCGCCAGCAACCAAGATCATTGGGTTTCAGGTCTTTCTGGCTACACCTTC.

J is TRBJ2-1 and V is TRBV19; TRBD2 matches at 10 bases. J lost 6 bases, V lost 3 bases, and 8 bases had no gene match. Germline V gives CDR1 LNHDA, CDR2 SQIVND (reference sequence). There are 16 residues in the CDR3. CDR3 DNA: TGTGCCAGTAGTATCGGGGGTGGACTAGCGGCCAATGAGCAGTTCTTC. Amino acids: CASSIGGGLAANEQFF.

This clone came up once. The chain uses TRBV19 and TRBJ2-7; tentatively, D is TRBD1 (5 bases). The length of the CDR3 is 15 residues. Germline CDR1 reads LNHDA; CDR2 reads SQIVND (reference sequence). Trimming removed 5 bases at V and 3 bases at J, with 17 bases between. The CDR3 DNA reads TGTGCCAGTAGTCCCCTAAGGGGTTCGCGCTACGAGCAGTACTTC. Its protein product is CASSPLRGSRYEQYF.

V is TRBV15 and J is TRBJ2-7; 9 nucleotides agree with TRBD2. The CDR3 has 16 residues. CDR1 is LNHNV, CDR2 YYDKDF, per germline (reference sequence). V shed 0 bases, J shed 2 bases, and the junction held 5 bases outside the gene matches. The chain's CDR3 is CATSRDKGLATYEQYF. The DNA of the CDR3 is TGTGCCACCAGCAGAGATAAAGGACTAGCGACCTACGAGCAGTACTTC.

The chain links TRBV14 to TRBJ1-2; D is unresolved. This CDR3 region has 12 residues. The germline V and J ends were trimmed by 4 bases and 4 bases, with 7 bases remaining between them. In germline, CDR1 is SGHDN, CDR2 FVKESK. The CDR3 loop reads CASSPDFYGYTF. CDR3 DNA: TGTGCCAGCAGCCCCGACTTCTATGGCTACACCTTC.

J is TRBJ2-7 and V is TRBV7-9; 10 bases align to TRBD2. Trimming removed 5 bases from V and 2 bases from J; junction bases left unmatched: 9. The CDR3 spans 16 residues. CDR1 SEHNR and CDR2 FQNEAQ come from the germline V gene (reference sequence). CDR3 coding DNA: TGTGCCAGCAGCCGCAACCTAGCGGGGGCGACCTACGAGCAGTACTTC. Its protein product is CASSRNLAGATYEQYF.

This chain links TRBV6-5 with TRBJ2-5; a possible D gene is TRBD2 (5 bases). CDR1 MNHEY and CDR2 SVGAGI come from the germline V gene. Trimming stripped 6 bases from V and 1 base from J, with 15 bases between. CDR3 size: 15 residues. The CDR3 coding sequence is TGTGCCAGCAGCCAACCCGGGGTCGTCCAAGAGACCCAGTACTTC. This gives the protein CASSQPGVVQETQYF.

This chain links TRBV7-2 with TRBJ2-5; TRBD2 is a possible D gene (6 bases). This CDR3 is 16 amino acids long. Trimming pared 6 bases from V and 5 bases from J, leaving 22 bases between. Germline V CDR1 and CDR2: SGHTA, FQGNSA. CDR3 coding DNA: TGTGCCAGCAGTCCTTCGGCGGGACGCTACTATGAGACCCAGTACTTC. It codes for CASSPSAGRYYETQYF.

DNA for the CDR3: TGCGCCAGCAGCATGACAGGGGGCGAGAACACTGAAGCTTTCTTT. Translation gives CASSMTGGENTEAFF. This chain connects TRBV5-1 to TRBJ1-1, with 10 bases that match TRBD1. The germline V gene has CDR1 SGHRS and CDR2 YFSETQ. V was clipped by 4 bases and J by 1 base; unmatched bases: 4. The CDR3 length is 15 residues.

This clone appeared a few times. The CDR3 protein is CASSLAGLAGYEQYF. In DNA form, the CDR3 reads TGTGCCAGCAGCTTAGCTGGACTAGCGGGATACGAGCAGTACTTC. The chain joins TRBV7-9 to TRBJ2-7; TRBD2 matches 12 bases. The CDR3 extends over 15 amino acids. Unmatched junction bases numbered 1, after V lost 0 bases and J lost 4 bases. The germline CDR1 and CDR2 sequences are SEHNR and FQNEAQ (reference sequence).

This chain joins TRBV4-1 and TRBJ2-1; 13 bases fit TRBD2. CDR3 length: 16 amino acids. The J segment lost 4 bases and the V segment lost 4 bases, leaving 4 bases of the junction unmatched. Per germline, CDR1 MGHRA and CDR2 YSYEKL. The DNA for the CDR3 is TGCGCCAGCAGCCTCGGGACTAGCGGGGAATACAATGAGCAGTTCTTC. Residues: CASSLGTSGEYNEQFF.

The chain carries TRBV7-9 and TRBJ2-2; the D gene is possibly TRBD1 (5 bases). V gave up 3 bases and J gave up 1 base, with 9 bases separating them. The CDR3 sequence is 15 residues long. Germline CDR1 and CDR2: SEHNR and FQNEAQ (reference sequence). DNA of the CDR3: TGTGCCAGCAGCTTCTTAGGGGAGAACACCGGGGAGCTGTTTTTT. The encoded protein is CASSFLGENTGELFF.

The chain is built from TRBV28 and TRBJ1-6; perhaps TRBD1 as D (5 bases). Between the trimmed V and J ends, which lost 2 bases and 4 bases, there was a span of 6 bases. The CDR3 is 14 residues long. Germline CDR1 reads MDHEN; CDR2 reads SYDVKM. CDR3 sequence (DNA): TGTGCCAGCAGTTTACAGGGATATAATTCACCCCTCCACTTT. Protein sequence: CASSLQGYNSPLHF.

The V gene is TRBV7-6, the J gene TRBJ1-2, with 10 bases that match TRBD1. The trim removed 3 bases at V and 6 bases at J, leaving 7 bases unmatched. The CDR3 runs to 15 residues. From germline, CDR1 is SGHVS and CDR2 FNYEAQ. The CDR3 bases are TGTGCCAGCAGCTTGCCCGGGACAGGGGTGGATGGCTACACCTTC. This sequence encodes CASSLPGTGVDGYTF.

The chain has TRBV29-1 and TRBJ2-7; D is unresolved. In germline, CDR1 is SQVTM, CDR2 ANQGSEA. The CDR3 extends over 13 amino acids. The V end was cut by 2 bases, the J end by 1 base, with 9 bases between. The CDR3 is CSVENSQSYEQYF. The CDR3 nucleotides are TGCAGCGTTGAAAACAGCCAGTCCTACGAGCAGTACTTC.

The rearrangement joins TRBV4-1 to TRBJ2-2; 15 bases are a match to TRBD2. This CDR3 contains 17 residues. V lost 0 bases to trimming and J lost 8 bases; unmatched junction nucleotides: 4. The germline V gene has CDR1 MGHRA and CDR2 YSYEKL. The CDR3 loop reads CASSQDGLAGGPGELFF. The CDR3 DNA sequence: TGCGCCAGCAGCCAAGACGGACTAGCGGGGGGGCCAGGGGAGCTGTTTTTT.

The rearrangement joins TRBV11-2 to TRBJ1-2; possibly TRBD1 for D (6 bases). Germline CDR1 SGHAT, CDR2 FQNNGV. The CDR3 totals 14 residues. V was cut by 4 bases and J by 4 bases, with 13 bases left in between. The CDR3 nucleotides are TGTGCCAGCAGCTCGGACAGCCGGCGCTATGGCTACACCTTC. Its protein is CASSSDSRRYGYTF. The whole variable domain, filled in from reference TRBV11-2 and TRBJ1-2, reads EAGVAQSPRYKIIEKRQSVAFWCNPISGHATLYWYQQILGQGPKLLIQFQNNGVVDDSQLPKDRFSAERLKGVDSTLKIQPAKLEDSAVYLCASSSDSRRYGYTFGSGTRLTVV.

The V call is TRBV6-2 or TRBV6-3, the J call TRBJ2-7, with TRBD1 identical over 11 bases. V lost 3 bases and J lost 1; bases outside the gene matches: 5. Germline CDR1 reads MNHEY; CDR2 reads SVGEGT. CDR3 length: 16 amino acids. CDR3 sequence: CASSYLDRGLSYEQYF. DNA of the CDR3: TGTGCCAGCAGTTATTTGGACAGGGGGCTATCCTACGAGCAGTACTTC.

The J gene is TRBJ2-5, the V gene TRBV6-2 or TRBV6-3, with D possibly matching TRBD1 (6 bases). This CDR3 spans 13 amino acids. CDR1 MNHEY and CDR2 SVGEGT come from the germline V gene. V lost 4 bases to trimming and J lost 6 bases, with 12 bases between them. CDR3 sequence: CASSSPGVKTQYF. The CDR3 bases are TGTGCCAGCAGTTCTCCAGGGGTTAAGACCCAGTACTTC.

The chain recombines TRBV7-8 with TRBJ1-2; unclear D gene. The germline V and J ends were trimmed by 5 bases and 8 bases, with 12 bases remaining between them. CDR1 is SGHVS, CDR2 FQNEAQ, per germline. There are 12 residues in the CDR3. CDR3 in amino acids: CASSPRLEGYTF. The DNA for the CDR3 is TGTGCCAGCAGCCCAAGACTGGAAGGCTACACCTTC.

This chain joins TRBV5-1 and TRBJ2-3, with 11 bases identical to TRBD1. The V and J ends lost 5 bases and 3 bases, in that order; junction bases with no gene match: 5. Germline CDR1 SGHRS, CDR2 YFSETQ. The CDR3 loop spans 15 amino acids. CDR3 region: CASRPGTGGTDTQYF. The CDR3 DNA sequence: TGCGCCAGCAGGCCCGGGACAGGGGGGACAGATACGCAGTATTTT.

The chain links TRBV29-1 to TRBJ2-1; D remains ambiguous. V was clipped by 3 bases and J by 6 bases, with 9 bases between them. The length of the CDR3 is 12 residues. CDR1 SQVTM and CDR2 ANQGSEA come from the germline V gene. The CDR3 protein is CSVDHVANEQFF. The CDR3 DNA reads TGCAGCGTTGACCACGTAGCCAATGAGCAGTTCTTC.